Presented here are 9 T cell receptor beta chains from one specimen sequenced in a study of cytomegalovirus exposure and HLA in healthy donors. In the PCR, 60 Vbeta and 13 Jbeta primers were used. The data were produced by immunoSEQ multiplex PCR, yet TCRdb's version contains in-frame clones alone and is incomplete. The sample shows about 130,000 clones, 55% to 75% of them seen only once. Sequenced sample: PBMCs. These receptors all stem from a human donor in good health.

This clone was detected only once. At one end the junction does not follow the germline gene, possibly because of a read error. The CDR3 spells CASGQERRGRGYGYTF. The CDR3 coding sequence is TGCGCCAGCGGCCAAGAAAGGAGGGGGCGCGGGTATGGCTACACCTTC. The chain recombines TRBV4-1 with TRBJ1-2; 7 bases map to TRBD1. This CDR3 is built from 16 residues. Germline CDR1 MGHRA, CDR2 YSYEKL.

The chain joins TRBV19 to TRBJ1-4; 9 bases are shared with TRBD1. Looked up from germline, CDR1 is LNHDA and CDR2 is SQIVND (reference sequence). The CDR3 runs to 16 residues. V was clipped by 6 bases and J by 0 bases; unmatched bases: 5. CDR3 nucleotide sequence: TGTGCCAGTAGCAGTCGGGACAGGGCAACTAATGAAAAACTGTTTTTT. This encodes CASSSRDRATNEKLFF.

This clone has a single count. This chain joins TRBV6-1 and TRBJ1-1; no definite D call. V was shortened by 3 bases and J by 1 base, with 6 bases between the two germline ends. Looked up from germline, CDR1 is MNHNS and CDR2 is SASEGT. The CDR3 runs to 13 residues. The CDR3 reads CASSDRGNTEAFF. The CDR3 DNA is TGTGCCAGCAGTGACCGGGGGAACACTGAAGCTTTCTTT.

The CDR3 spells CASSLIQLATQYF. CDR3 nucleotide sequence: TGTGCCAGCAGCTTAATCCAACTAGCGACCCAGTACTTC. J is TRBJ2-5 and V is TRBV11-2; a weak D match, TRBD2 (6 bases). CDR3 length: 13 residues. V lost 2 bases, J lost 7 bases, and 11 bases lay in between. Per the germline V gene, CDR1 is SGHAT and CDR2 is FQNNGV.

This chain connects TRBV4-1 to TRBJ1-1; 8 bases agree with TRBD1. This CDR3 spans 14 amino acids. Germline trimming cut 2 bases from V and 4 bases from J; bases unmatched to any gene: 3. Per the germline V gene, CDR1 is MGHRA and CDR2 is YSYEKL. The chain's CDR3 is CASSQIQGGTEAFF. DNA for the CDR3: TGCGCCAGCAGCCAAATACAGGGGGGCACTGAAGCTTTCTTT.

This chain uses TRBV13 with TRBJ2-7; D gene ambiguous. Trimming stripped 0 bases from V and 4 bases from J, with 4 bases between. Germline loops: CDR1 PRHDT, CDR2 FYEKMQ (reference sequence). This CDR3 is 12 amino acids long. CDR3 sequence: CASSLGQYEQYF. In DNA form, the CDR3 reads TGTGCCAGCAGCTTAGGACAGTACGAGCAGTACTTC. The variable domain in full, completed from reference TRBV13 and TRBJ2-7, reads AAGVIQSPRHLIKEKRETATLKCYPIPRHDTVYWYQQGPGQDPQFLISFYEKMQSDKGSIPDRFSAQQFSDYHSELNMSSLELGDSALYFCASSLGQYEQYFGPGTRLTVT.

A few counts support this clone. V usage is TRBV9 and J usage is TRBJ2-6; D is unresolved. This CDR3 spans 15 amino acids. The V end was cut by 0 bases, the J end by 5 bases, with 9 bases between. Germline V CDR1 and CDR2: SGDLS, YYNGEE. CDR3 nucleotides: TGTGCCAGCAGCGTAGGAGGCGTTCGGGCCAACGTCCTGACTTTC. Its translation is CASSVGGVRANVLTF.

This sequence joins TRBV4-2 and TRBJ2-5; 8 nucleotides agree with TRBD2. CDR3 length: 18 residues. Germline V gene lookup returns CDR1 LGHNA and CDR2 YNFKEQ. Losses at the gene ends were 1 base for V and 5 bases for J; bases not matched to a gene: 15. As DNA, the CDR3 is TGTGCCAGCAGCCAAGTGCTGGGTTCGGGACTAGATCTTGAGACCCAGTACTTC. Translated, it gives CASSQVLGSGLDLETQYF.

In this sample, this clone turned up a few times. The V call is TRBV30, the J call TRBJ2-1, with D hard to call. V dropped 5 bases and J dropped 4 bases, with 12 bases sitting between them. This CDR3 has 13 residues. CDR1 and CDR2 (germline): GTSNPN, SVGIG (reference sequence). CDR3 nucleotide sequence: TGTGCCTGGTCCTTTGCGGTGTACAATGAGCAGTTCTTC. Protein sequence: CAWSFAVYNEQFF.